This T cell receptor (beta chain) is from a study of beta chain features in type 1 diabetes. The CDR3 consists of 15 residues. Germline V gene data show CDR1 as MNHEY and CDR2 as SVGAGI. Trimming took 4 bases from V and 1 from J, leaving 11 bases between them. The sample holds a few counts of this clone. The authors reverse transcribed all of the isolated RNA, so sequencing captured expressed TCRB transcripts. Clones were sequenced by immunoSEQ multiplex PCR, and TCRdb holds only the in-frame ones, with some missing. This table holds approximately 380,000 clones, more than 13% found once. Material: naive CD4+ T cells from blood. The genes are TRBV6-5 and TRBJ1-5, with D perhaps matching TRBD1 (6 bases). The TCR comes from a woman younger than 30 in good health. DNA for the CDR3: TGTGCCAGCAGTTTAGGACAGTCAAGCAATCAGCCCCAGCATTTT. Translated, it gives CASSLGQSSNQPQHF.